This T cell receptor beta chain was captured by sequencing in a study of T cell responses to AZD1222 COVID-19 vaccine. Points from the study as a whole: Possibly, clonal diversity was underestimated; donors were largely white British and included more females.

Using immunoSEQ multiplex PCR, the repertoire was profiled, and TCRdb retains in-frame clones only, with some absent. This sample has 95,000 to 150,000 clones, with approximately 90% found just once. In regard to this clone: The antigen is unknown.

The CDR3 contains 19 residues. The germline V gene encodes CDR1 SEHNR and CDR2 FQNEAQ (reference sequence). With V trimmed by 4 bases and J by 5 bases, 16 bases remained unmatched. This receptor was taken from an adult in good health. Here the sequenced sample was peripheral blood, taken on day 0 of AZD1222 vaccination. The chain carries TRBV7-9 and TRBJ2-1, with 11 bases matching TRBD2. The CDR3 DNA follows: TGTGCCAGCAGCTCCCAGCCGGGACTAGCGGCCGTATGGAACAATGAGCAGTTCTTC. It specifies CASSSQPGLAAVWNNEQFF.